The TCR beta chain described here comes from a study of T cell responses to AZD1222 COVID-19 vaccine. Trimming removed 0 bases at V and 3 bases at J, with 8 bases between. From germline, CDR1 is LGHDT and CDR2 YNNKEL (reference sequence). This CDR3 spans 14 amino acids. The study's findings and limits: Just a handful of AZD1222 recipients were seropositive at baseline.

TCRdb's table, derived via immunoSEQ multiplex PCR, lists solely in-frame clones and lacks some. The profile shows about 94,000 clones, approximately 81% of them singletons. Remarks on this clone: Its antigen is currently unknown.

V usage is TRBV3-1 (or the pseudogene TRBV3-2) and J usage is TRBJ1-1; D is ambiguous. The sample here was peripheral blood, taken 28 days after the second AZD1222 dose. The clonotype comes from an adult who received the AZD1222 COVID-19 vaccine. The CDR3 sequence: CASSQEQEYTEAFF. CDR3 bases: TGTGCCAGCAGCCAAGAGCAGGAGTACACTGAAGCTTTCTTT.